The 12 T cell receptor beta chains in this list originate from one sample, sequenced in a study of blood T cell repertoires in COVID-19. TCRdb's table, derived via immunoSEQ multiplex PCR, lists solely in-frame clones and lacks some. The table records tens of thousands of clones, roughly nine tenths of them present only once. Material for sequencing was peripheral blood. These receptors originate from a human donor in a cohort sampled during active COVID-19.

J is TRBJ2-1 and V is TRBV5-5, with a tentative D call TRBD2 (7 bases). The CDR3 sequence is 15 residues long. In germline, CDR1 is SGHKS, CDR2 YYEKEE (reference sequence). The germline V and J ends were trimmed by 3 bases and 13 bases, with 23 bases remaining between them. CDR3 protein: CASSSGGILGGAQFF. In DNA, the CDR3 is TGTGCCAGCAGCTCCGGCGGTATACTAGGGGGGGCTCAGTTCTTC.

The V and J genes are TRBV12-3 or TRBV12-4 and TRBJ2-7; D unclear. This CDR3 comprises 12 residues. The V end lost 4 bases, the J end lost 4 bases, and 8 bases lay between the germline ends. The CDR3: CASSSPNYEQYF. CDR3 sequence (DNA): TGTGCCAGCAGTTCCCCAAATTACGAGCAGTACTTC.

The chain combines TRBV7-6 with TRBJ2-3; 12 positions match TRBD2. Trimming at V came to 2 bases and at J to 0 bases, leaving 3 bases not matched to a gene. CDR1 is SGHVS and CDR2 is FNYEAQ in the germline V gene. This CDR3 is built from 17 residues. CDR3 nucleotide sequence: TGTGCCAGCAGCTTACTAGCGGGAGGGCCAAGCACAGATACGCAGTATTTT. Amino acids: CASSLLAGGPSTDTQYF.

V usage is TRBV7-9 and J usage is TRBJ1-4, with TRBD1 identical over 7 bases. Trimming removed 2 bases from V and 5 bases from J; junction bases left unmatched: 5. This CDR3 is 15 amino acids long. Germline V gene lookup returns CDR1 SEHNR and CDR2 FQNEAQ (reference sequence). The CDR3 coding sequence is TGTGCCAGCAGCTTACCCGACAGGGTAAATGAAAAACTGTTTTTT. It translates to CASSLPDRVNEKLFF.

This sequence joins TRBV30 and TRBJ1-2, with D hard to call. Trimming pared 1 base from V and 7 bases from J, leaving 10 bases between. The CDR3 length is 12 residues. CDR1 is GTSNPN and CDR2 is SVGIG in the germline V gene (reference sequence). The CDR3 nucleotides read TGTGCCTGGAGTGGTCCATCTATTGGCTACACCTTC. Its protein is CAWSGPSIGYTF.

The genes are TRBV30 and TRBJ2-3, with a weak D call TRBD2 (6 bases). CDR3 length: 14 residues. V was trimmed by 4 bases and J by 6 bases, leaving 17 bases between them. CDR1 is GTSNPN, CDR2 SVGIG, per germline (reference sequence). The CDR3 DNA follows: TGTGCCTGGAAAGTTCCGGGAGACATTGATACGCAGTATTTT. This encodes CAWKVPGDIDTQYF.

V gene TRBV24-1 combines with J gene TRBJ2-5, with a tentative D call TRBD2 (7 bases). Germline V gives CDR1 KGHDR, CDR2 SFDVKD. The CDR3 length is 13 residues. V was trimmed by 6 bases and J by 3 bases, leaving 10 bases between them. The CDR3 DNA reads as TGTGCCACCAGTCGAGGGGGGGAAGAGACCCAGTACTTC. Translation gives CATSRGGEETQYF.

The chain recombines TRBV4-1 with TRBJ2-7; the D gene is possibly TRBD1 (6 bases). The CDR3 contains 13 residues. Germline V CDR1 and CDR2: MGHRA, YSYEKL. V was trimmed by 1 base and J by 4 bases, leaving 8 bases between them. CDR3 in DNA: TGCGCCAGCAGCCAAGTAGGGGGTTACGAGCAGTACTTC. Translated: CASSQVGGYEQYF.

Only a few counts were recorded for this clone. This chain links TRBV12-3 or TRBV12-4 with TRBJ2-7; 7 bases line up with TRBD1. The CDR3 has 13 amino acids. With 1 base clipped from V and 6 bases from J, the junction kept 3 bases outside the gene matches. The CDR3 spells CASSLDRGSEQYF. The CDR3 bases are TGTGCCAGCAGTTTAGACAGGGGCAGCGAGCAGTACTTC.

The chain links TRBV18 to TRBJ2-1; D gene unclear. Germline V gene data show CDR1 as KGHSH and CDR2 as LQKENI. V lost 5 bases to trimming and J lost 2 bases, with 10 bases between them. The CDR3 has 14 residues. The CDR3 DNA is TGTGCCAGCTCATCCAGCGCACCCTACAATGAGCAGTTCTTC. It translates to CASSSSAPYNEQFF.

The gene calls are TRBV5-4 and TRBJ2-3; 10 nucleotides match TRBD1. Germline V gene sequence: CDR1 SGHNT, CDR2 YYREEE (reference sequence). The ends lost 4 bases at V and 4 bases at J; junction bases unmatched: 6. This CDR3 is built from 15 residues. This chain's CDR3 is CASSKTGGGADTQYF. CDR3 sequence (DNA): TGTGCCAGCAGCAAGACAGGGGGCGGCGCAGATACGCAGTATTTT.

V usage is TRBV7-8 and J usage is TRBJ2-2; a possible D gene is TRBD1 (6 bases). Trimming removed 1 base at V and 6 bases at J, with 18 bases between. Germline V lookup: CDR1 SGHVS, CDR2 FQNEAQ. The CDR3 has 17 residues. The CDR3 loop reads CASSLEGQGLRSGELFF. CDR3 bases: TGTGCCAGCAGCTTAGAAGGGCAGGGGCTGAGGTCCGGGGAGCTGTTTTTT.